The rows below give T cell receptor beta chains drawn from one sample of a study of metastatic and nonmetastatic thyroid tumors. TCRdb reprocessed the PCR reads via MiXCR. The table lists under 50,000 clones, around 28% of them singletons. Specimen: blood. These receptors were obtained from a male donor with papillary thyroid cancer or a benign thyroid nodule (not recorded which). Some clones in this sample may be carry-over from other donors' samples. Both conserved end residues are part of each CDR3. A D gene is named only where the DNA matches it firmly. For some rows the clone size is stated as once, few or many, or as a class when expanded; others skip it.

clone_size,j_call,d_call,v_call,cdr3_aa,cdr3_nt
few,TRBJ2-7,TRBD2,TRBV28,CASSSDRGGSNEQYF,TGTGCCAGCAGTTCTGACCGGGGGGGGAGCAACGAGCAGTACTTC
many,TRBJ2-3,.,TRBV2,CASSEVADTQYF,TGTGCCAGCAGTGAAGTTGCAGATACGCAGTATTTT
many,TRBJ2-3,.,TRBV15,CATSKQGFRSTSTDTQYF,TGTGCCACCAGCAAACAGGGTTTCCGATCAACTAGCACAGATACGCAGTATTTT
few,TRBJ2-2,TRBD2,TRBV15,CATSDSGRAPNTGELFF,TGTGCCACCAGCGATAGCGGGAGGGCCCCGAACACCGGGGAGCTGTTTTTT
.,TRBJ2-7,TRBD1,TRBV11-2,CASSFMGTGSSSEQHF,TGTGCCAGCAGCTTTATGGGGACAGGGTCCAGTAGCGAGCAGCACTTC
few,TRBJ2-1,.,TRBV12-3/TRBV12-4,CASSFGFWLVGYNEQFF,TGTGCCAGCAGTTTCGGATTTTGGCTAGTGGGCTACAATGAGCAGTTCTTC
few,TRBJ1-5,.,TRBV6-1,CASSAQFNQPQHF,TGTGCCAGCAGCGCACAGTTCAATCAGCCCCAGCATTTT
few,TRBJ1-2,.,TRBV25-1,CASSDWDYGYTF,TGTGCCAGCAGTGACTGGGACTATGGCTACACCTTC
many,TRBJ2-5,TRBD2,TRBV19,CASSITTSGIETQYF,TGTGCCAGTAGTATCACGACTAGCGGGATTGAGACCCAGTACTTC
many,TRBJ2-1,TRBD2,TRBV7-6,CASSPRGLAGYNEQFF,TGTGCCAGCAGCCCGAGGGGACTAGCGGGGTACAATGAGCAGTTCTTC
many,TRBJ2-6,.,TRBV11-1,CASSLEFAGRSGANVLTF,TGTGCCAGCAGCTTAGAGTTCGCGGGCCGCTCTGGGGCCAACGTCCTGACTTTC
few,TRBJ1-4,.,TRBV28,CASTRETNEKLFF,TGTGCCAGCACTCGGGAAACTAATGAAAAACTGTTTTTT
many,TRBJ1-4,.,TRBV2,CASKTPGDEKLFF,TGTGCCAGCAAGACCCCTGGGGATGAAAAACTGTTTTTT
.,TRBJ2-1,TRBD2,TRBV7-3,CASSSSSGSHNEQFF,TGTGCCAGCAGCTCGTCAAGCGGGAGCCACAATGAGCAGTTCTTC
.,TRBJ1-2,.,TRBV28,CASSLTRTANYGYTF,TGTGCCAGCAGCCTTACCCGGACAGCGAACTATGGCTACACCTTC
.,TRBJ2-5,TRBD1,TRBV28,CASSQQGSEETQYF,TGTGCCAGCAGTCAACAGGGGTCTGAGGAGACCCAGTACTTC
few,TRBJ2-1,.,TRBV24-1,CATSADPGLPGNEQFF,TGTGCCACCAGTGCCGACCCGGGTCTCCCGGGCAATGAGCAGTTCTTC
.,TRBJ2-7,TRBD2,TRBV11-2,CASSPGLAGGAYEQYF,TGTGCCAGCAGCCCGGGACTAGCGGGGGGGGCCTACGAGCAGTACTTC
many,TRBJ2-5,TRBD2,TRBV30,CAWTRRGLGQETQYF,TGTGCCTGGACCAGACGAGGACTAGGACAAGAGACCCAGTACTTC
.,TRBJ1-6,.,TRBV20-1,CSASGGGALHF,TGCAGTGCTAGCGGCGGGGGGGCCCTCCACTTT
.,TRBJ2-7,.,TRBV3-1,CASSQLSSYEQYF,TGTGCCAGCAGCCAACTCAGCTCCTACGAGCAGTACTTC
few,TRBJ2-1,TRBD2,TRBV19,CASSVIAGANEQFF,TGTGCCAGTAGTGTCATAGCGGGAGCCAATGAGCAGTTCTTC
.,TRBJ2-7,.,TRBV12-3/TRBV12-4,CASSTHEQYF,TGTGCCAGCAGTACCCACGAGCAGTACTTC
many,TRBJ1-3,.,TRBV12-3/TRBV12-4,CASSLERGNTIYF,TGTGCCAGCAGTTTAGAACGTGGAAACACCATATATTTT
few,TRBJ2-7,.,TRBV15,CATAYQGLGYEQYF,TGTGCCACCGCATATCAAGGGCTCGGGTACGAGCAGTACTTC
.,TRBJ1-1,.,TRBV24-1,CATSEQLEENTEAFF,TGTGCCACCAGTGAGCAATTGGAGGAGAACACTGAAGCTTTCTTT
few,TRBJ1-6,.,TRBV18,CASSSTGSEGSPLHF,TGTGCCAGCTCTTCAACAGGGTCAGAGGGATCACCCCTCCACTTT
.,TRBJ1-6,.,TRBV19,CASSPVRRVNSPLHF,TGTGCCAGTAGCCCCGTTAGGAGGGTAAATTCACCCCTCCACTTT
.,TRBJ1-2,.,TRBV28,CASRRGGRGYTF,TGTGCCAGCCGTAGGGGGGGCCGGGGCTACACCTTC
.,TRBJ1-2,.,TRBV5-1,CASSWTGAASGYTF,TGCGCCAGCAGCTGGACGGGGGCGGCGTCGGGCTACACCTTC
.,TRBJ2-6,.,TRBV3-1,CASNPSTVHSGANVLTF,TGTGCCAGCAACCCTTCGACAGTCCACTCTGGGGCCAACGTCCTGACTTTC
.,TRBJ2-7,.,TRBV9,CASSGGGSSYEQYF,TGTGCCAGCAGCGGTGGGGGGAGCTCCTACGAGCAGTACTTC